The 24 T cell receptor beta chains given below trace back to one sample, sequenced in a study of early T cells in non-severe SARS-CoV-2 infection. In TCRdb, the 5' RACE reads were re-called with MiXCR into one record per CDR3 protein. This table has more than 60,000 distinct CDR3 sequences, over 10% appearing once. Material for sequencing was whole blood. The receptor source for this set is an adult who was a healthcare worker with PCR-confirmed SARS-CoV-2 infection or an uninfected control (not recorded which).

This clonotype was detected a few times. The rearrangement joins TRBV5-1 to TRBJ2-1, with D uncertain. Germline V gives CDR1 SGHRS, CDR2 YFSETQ. The CDR3 contains 14 residues. The germline V and J ends were trimmed by 4 bases and 9 bases, with 17 bases remaining between them. The CDR3 DNA sequence: TGCGCCAGCAGCCGAGGAGACCGGATCGGTGAGCAGTTCTTC. Translating gives CASSRGDRIGEQFF.

This clonotype was detected ten times or more. The chain is built from TRBV5-1 and TRBJ2-1, with D unclear. Between the trimmed V and J ends, which lost 4 bases and 4 bases, there was a span of 6 bases. The length of the CDR3 is 12 residues. Germline-derived CDR1 and CDR2 are SGHRS and YFSETQ. Written as DNA, the CDR3 is TGCGCCAGCAGCAGAAATTACAATGAGCAGTTCTTC. Protein: CASSRNYNEQFF.

The chain has TRBV29-1 and TRBJ2-1; D remains unclear. V lost 1 base and J lost 7, with 17 bases in between. Germline CDR1 is SQVTM and CDR2 is ANQGSEA. The CDR3 covers 15 residues. The CDR3 DNA follows: TGCAGCGTTGAAGGGACCGCATCAACTCTTAATGAGCAGTTCTTC. It encodes CSVEGTASTLNEQFF.

This clonotype was counted between two and nine times. J is TRBJ2-5 and V is TRBV28; D may be TRBD1 or TRBD2 (5 bases each). Trimming removed 8 bases from V and 1 base from J, with 5 bases in between. CDR1 MDHEN and CDR2 SYDVKM come from the germline V gene. This CDR3 is built from 11 residues. This chain's CDR3 is CASGGQETQYF. In nucleotides, the CDR3 is TGTGCCAGCGGGGGCCAAGAGACCCAGTACTTC.

The chain couples TRBV29-1 to TRBJ2-3, with 8 bases lining up with TRBD1. CDR1 and CDR2 from the germline V gene are SQVTM and ANQGSEA. Trimming cost V 7 bases and J 2 bases; bases outside gene matches: 8. The CDR3 covers 14 residues. The CDR3 nucleotides are TGCAGCGCCCGGACAGGGCTTTCCACAGATACGCAGTATTTT. Translation: CSARTGLSTDTQYF.

The chain links TRBV7-8 to TRBJ2-2, with 9 bases that match TRBD1. The CDR3 has 15 amino acids. Germline V gives CDR1 SGHVS, CDR2 FQNEAQ. V gave up 4 bases and J gave up 5 bases; unmatched junction bases: 5. CDR3 loop: CASSSQGARTGELFF. The CDR3 DNA reads TGTGCCAGCAGCTCACAGGGGGCGCGGACCGGGGAGCTGTTTTTT.

The DNA for the CDR3 is TGTGCCAGCAGCTTGCCTGAGCGAGTAAAACTGTTTTTT. It is translated as CASSLPERVKLFF. The chain uses TRBV5-4 and TRBJ1-4, with D unresolved. Germline CDR1 and CDR2: SGHNT and YYREEE (reference sequence). The CDR3 is 13 amino acids. Trimming removed 1 base from V and 10 bases from J, with 11 bases in between.

This clonotype was seen many times. V and J are TRBV14 and TRBJ1-1; D gene uncertain. CDR3 size: 13 residues. CDR1 is SGHDN and CDR2 is FVKESK in the germline V gene. V was trimmed by 0 bases and J by 10 bases, leaving 12 bases between them. In nucleotides, the CDR3 is TGTGCCAGCAGCCAAGATGGCAATTACAGAGCTTTCTTT. Its translation is CASSQDGNYRAFF.

DNA of the CDR3: TGTGCCAGCAGTTTAAGGACACCCACCGGGGAGCTGTTTTTT. This gives the protein CASSLRTPTGELFF. The chain has TRBV27 and TRBJ2-2; tentative D call: TRBD1 (5 bases). Trimming left V 2 bases short and J 4 bases short, with 8 bases between. Germline V gene data show CDR1 as MNHEY and CDR2 as SMNVEV (reference sequence). This CDR3 spans 14 amino acids.

This rearrangement joins TRBV6-6 to TRBJ2-3; D possibly corresponds to TRBD1 (6 bases). The CDR3 runs to 16 residues. Trimming took off 4 bases at V and 2 bases at J, with 16 bases between the two ends. The germline V gene has CDR1 MNHNY and CDR2 SVGAGI (reference sequence). The CDR3 loop is CASSFLGQTFTDTQYF. The CDR3 nucleotides read TGTGCCAGCAGTTTCCTCGGACAGACCTTCACAGATACGCAGTATTTT.

The V call is TRBV10-3, the J call TRBJ2-2, with D possibly being TRBD1 or TRBD2 (5 bases each). The V end was cut by 3 bases, the J end by 6 bases, with 17 bases between. Germline V gives CDR1 ENHRY, CDR2 SYGVKD. This CDR3 region has 16 residues. The CDR3 spells CAISDVGRPGPGELFF. The CDR3 DNA reads as TGTGCCATCAGTGACGTAGGCCGACCGGGACCCGGGGAGCTGTTTTTT.

This clonotype was counted only a few times. The chain employs TRBV2 and TRBJ1-1; 7 bases fit TRBD1. The CDR3 totals 13 residues. Looked up from germline, CDR1 is SNHLY and CDR2 is FYNNEI. Germline trimming cut 7 bases from V and 2 bases from J; bases unmatched to any gene: 4. The CDR3: CASIWTGNTEAFF. CDR3 nucleotide sequence: TGTGCCAGCATCTGGACAGGTAACACTGAAGCTTTCTTT.

This clonotype has a handful of counts. This rearrangement joins TRBV27 to TRBJ2-7; no definite D call. Trimming stripped 4 bases from V and 6 bases from J, with 13 bases between. This CDR3 is built from 13 residues. Germline V CDR1 and CDR2: MNHEY, SMNVEV (reference sequence). As DNA, the CDR3 is TGTGCCAGCAGTTCGACTCTATTCCGCGAGCAGTACTTC. Translating it yields CASSSTLFREQYF.

The table lists this clonotype with many counts. This CDR3 reads CASSLGGLQFF. The CDR3 nucleotides are TGCGCCAGCAGCTTAGGAGGCCTTCAGTTCTTC. The V and J genes are TRBV5-1 and TRBJ2-1; D might be TRBD2 (5 bases). V was shortened by 2 bases and J by 13 bases, with 10 bases between the two germline ends. Germline loops: CDR1 SGHRS, CDR2 YFSETQ. The CDR3 has 11 residues.

There are a few counts of this clonotype. The rearrangement uses TRBV6-1 and TRBJ2-2; 7 bases align to TRBD1. This CDR3 has 15 amino acids. Germline V CDR1 and CDR2: MNHNS, SASEGT. Losses at the gene ends were 4 bases for V and 6 bases for J; bases not matched to a gene: 8. The CDR3 DNA sequence: TGTGCCAGCAGTGTCGCGACAGGGTCGTCCGGGGAGCTGTTTTTT. Translated: CASSVATGSSGELFF.

This clonotype was observed at least ten times. The rearrangement joins TRBV9 to TRBJ2-7, with unresolved D. Looked up from germline, CDR1 is SGDLS and CDR2 is YYNGEE. Deletions cut 4 bases from V and 0 bases from J, with 11 bases between. The CDR3 totals 14 residues. CDR3 nucleotides: TGTGCCAGCAGCCCTGACGTAACCTCCTACGAGCAGTACTTC. Translating gives CASSPDVTSYEQYF.

The chain joins TRBV14 to TRBJ1-4, with a possible D match to TRBD1 (6 bases). The germline CDR1 and CDR2 sequences are SGHDN and FVKESK. Trimming removed 0 bases at V and 8 bases at J, with 16 bases between. CDR3 length equals 16 residues. The CDR3 is CASSQDLAQGGEKLFF. The CDR3 nucleotides are TGTGCCAGCAGCCAAGATCTGGCACAGGGAGGCGAAAAACTGTTTTTT. Using reference TRBV14 and TRBJ1-4 for the parts outside the CDR3, the full variable domain is EAGVTQFPSHSVIEKGQTVTLRCDPISGHDNLYWYRRVMGKEIKFLLHFVKESKQDESGMPNNRFLAERTGGTYSTLKVQPAELEDSGVYFCASSQDLAQGGEKLFFGSGTQLSVL.

This clonotype was recorded at least ten times. This chain joins TRBV7-2 and TRBJ2-6; D remains unclear. The CDR3 is 15 amino acids. Looked up from germline, CDR1 is SGHTA and CDR2 is FQGNSA. Trimming shortened V by 1 base and J by 0 bases, and 4 bases separated the two germline ends. For the CDR3, the DNA is TGTGCCAGCAGCTTAGGGATCTCTGGGGCCAACGTCCTGACTTTC. Translated, it gives CASSLGISGANVLTF.

CDR3 bases: TGCAGCGTTGAGACGGGCCAGGGGAGGAAAGCTTTCTTT. Translated: CSVETGQGRKAFF. This chain joins TRBV29-1 and TRBJ1-1; tentatively, D is TRBD1 (6 bases). V was trimmed by 3 bases and J by 9 bases, leaving 17 bases between them. The germline V gene has CDR1 SQVTM and CDR2 ANQGSEA. The CDR3 is 13 residues long.

This clonotype showed up just a few times. The J gene is TRBJ2-7, the V gene TRBV12-3 or TRBV12-4; the D gene could be TRBD1 or TRBD2 (5 bases each). Trimming stripped 6 bases from V and 7 bases from J, with 19 bases between. The CDR3 is 14 residues long. The CDR3 DNA reads as TGTGCCAGCAGAGCCAGGGACGGCTGGGGGGAGCAGTACTTC. Encoded protein: CASRARDGWGEQYF.

The chain couples TRBV28 to TRBJ2-5; D unclear. The CDR3 sequence is 15 residues long. Germline lookup yields CDR1 MDHEN and CDR2 SYDVKM. Between the trimmed V and J ends, which lost 5 bases and 1 base, there was a span of 14 bases. CDR3 residues: CASSPLSYSQETQYF. The CDR3 DNA is TGTGCCAGCAGTCCGCTTAGTTACAGCCAAGAGACCCAGTACTTC.

The chain uses TRBV3-1 and TRBJ2-3; no firm D call. With 0 bases removed from V and 9 bases from J, the gap between germline ends came to 16 bases. The CDR3 spans 15 residues. The germline V gene encodes CDR1 LGHDT and CDR2 YNNKEL (reference sequence). The CDR3 DNA reads TGTGCCAGCAGCCAAGACAGAGGCGCCACCCACACGCAGTATTTT. It yields the protein CASSQDRGATHTQYF.

In this sample, this clonotype turned up a few times. The chain links TRBV29-1 to TRBJ2-3, with 7 bases identical to TRBD2. The CDR3 has 15 residues. Germline lookup yields CDR1 SQVTM and CDR2 ANQGSEA. The V gene end was trimmed by 5 bases and the J gene end by 1 base; junction bases not matched to a gene: 9. CDR3 bases: TGCAGCGTTAGTTTAACTAGCGTGGGCACAGATACGCAGTATTTT. Its protein product is CSVSLTSVGTDTQYF.

This clonotype was detected ten times or more. The chain employs TRBV28 and TRBJ1-1; D is possibly TRBD1 (5 bases). The V end was cut by 6 bases, the J end by 0 bases, with 17 bases between. The CDR3 runs 16 residues. Germline lookup yields CDR1 MDHEN and CDR2 SYDVKM. The CDR3 sequence: CASRFRDRFMNTEAFF. Written as DNA, the CDR3 is TGTGCCAGCAGATTCCGGGACCGCTTTATGAACACTGAAGCTTTCTTT.